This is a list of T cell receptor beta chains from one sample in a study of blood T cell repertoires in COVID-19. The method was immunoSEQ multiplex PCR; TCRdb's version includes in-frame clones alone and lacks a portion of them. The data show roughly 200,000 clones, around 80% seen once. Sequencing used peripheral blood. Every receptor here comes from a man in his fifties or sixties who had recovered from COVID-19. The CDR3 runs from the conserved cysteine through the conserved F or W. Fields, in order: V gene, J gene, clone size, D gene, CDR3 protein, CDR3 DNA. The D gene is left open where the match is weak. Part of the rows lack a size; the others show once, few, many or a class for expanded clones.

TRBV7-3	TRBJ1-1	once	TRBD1	CASSTGQGNTEAFF	TGTGCCAGCAGCACGGGACAGGGGAACACTGAAGCTTTCTTT
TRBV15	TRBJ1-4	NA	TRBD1	CATSDLQGFEKLFF	TGTGCCACCAGCGACTTACAGGGGTTTGAAAAACTGTTTTTT
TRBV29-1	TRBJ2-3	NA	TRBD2	CSVDSTGTSGIRSWTDTQYF	TGCAGCGTTGACTCCACAGGGACTAGCGGGATAAGGAGCTGGACAGATACGCAGTATTTT
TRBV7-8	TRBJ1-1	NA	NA	CASVGDTTTEAFF	TGTGCCAGTGTAGGGGACACCACCACTGAAGCTTTCTTT
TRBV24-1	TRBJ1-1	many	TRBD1	CATEGTGGTEAFF	TGTGCCACGGAGGGGACAGGGGGCACTGAAGCTTTCTTT
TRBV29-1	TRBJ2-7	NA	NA	CIGTLGDEQYF	TGCATCGGGACACTGGGGGACGAGCAGTACTTC
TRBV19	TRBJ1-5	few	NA	CASSIYFLPGVRGNQPQHF	TGTGCCAGTAGTATATATTTCCTCCCGGGGGTTCGAGGGAATCAGCCCCAGCATTTT
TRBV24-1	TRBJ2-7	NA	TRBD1	CATSEGHGTVLREQYF	TGTGCCACCAGTGAGGGGCACGGGACAGTCCTTCGCGAGCAGTACTTC
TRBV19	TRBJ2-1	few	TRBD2	CASSVEGLAASYSDYNEQFF	TGTGCCAGTAGTGTAGAGGGACTAGCGGCATCTTATTCGGACTACAATGAGCAGTTCTTC
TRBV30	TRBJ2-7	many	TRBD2	CACNKGTETSGRSYEQYF	TGTGCCTGCAATAAAGGGACAGAGACTAGCGGGAGGTCCTACGAGCAGTACTTC
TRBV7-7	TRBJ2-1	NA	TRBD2	CASSPLAGAYNEQFF	TGTGCCAGCAGCCCACTAGCGGGAGCCTACAATGAGCAGTTCTTC
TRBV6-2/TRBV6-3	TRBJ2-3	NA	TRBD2	CASSYRPGGGTDTQYF	TGTGCCAGCAGTTACAGACCCGGGGGGGGCACAGATACGCAGTATTTT
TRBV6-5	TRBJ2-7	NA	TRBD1	CASRPGQAQTYEQYF	TGTGCCAGCAGACCCGGACAGGCTCAGACCTACGAGCAGTACTTC
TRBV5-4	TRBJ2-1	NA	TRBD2	CASSQRLAGPYNEQFF	TGTGCCAGCAGCCAAAGACTAGCGGGGCCCTACAATGAGCAGTTCTTC
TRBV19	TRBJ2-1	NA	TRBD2	CASTGLAGVSEQFF	TGTGCCAGTACCGGACTAGCGGGAGTCTCTGAGCAGTTCTTC
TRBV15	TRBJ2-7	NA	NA	CATRGTGIQEQYF	TGTGCCACCAGGGGTACAGGCATACAAGAGCAGTACTTC
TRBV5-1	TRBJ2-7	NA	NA	CASSFDSSYEQYF	TGCGCCAGCAGCTTCGACAGTTCCTACGAGCAGTACTTC
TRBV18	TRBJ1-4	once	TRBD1	CASSKGQSNEKLFF	TGTGCCAGCTCAAAGGGACAGTCTAATGAAAAACTGTTTTTT
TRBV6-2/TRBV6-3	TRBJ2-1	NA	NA	CASSTGLTYNEQFF	TGTGCCAGCAGTACGGGACTGACCTACAATGAGCAGTTCTTC
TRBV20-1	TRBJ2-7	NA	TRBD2	CSASFGLAGVYEQYF	TGCAGTGCTAGTTTTGGACTAGCGGGAGTCTACGAGCAGTACTTC
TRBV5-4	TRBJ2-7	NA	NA	CATTWAGGGEQYF	TGTGCCACAACATGGGCAGGAGGAGGCGAGCAGTACTTC
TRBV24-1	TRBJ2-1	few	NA	CATSLNNEQFF	TGTGCCACCAGCCTAAACAATGAGCAGTTCTTC
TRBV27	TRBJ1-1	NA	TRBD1	CASSPNPTGWAFF	TGTGCCAGCAGTCCGAACCCGACAGGGTGGGCTTTCTTT
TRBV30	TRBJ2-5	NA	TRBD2	CAWSVGSGRTPETQYF	TGTGCCTGGAGTGTTGGTAGCGGGAGGACCCCAGAGACCCAGTACTTC
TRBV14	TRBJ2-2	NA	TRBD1	CASSPGTEVTGELFF	TGTGCCAGCAGCCCCGGGACAGAGGTCACCGGGGAGCTGTTTTTT
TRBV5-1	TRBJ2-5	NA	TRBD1	CASSLEGGEETQYF	TGCGCCAGCAGCTTGGAAGGGGGCGAGGAGACCCAGTACTTC
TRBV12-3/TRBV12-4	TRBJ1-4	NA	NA	CASRTGEKLFF	TGTGCCAGCAGGACGGGTGAAAAACTGTTTTTT
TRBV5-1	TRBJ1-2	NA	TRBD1	CASSRQGVDGYTF	TGCGCCAGCAGCAGACAGGGAGTGGATGGCTACACCTTC
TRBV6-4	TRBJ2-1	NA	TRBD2	CASSSGSSYNEQFF	TGTGCCAGCAGTAGCGGGAGCTCCTACAATGAGCAGTTCTTC
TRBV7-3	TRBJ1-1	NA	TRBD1	CASSSGTGNTEAFF	TGTGCCAGCAGCTCAGGGACAGGGAACACTGAAGCTTTCTTT
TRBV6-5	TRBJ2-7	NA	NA	CASRTGPDYEQYF	TGTGCCAGCAGAACGGGTCCCGACTACGAGCAGTACTTC
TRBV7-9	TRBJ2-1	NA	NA	CASSPQSTGRLFF	TGTGCCAGCAGCCCGCAATCTACCGGGAGACTGTTCTTC
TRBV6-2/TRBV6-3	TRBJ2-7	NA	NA	CASRPLFFQRKAPYEQYF	TGTGCCAGCAGGCCTTTGTTTTTCCAGCGGAAAGCTCCCTACGAGCAGTACTTC
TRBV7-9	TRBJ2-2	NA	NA	CASSRRSVNGELFF	TGTGCCAGCAGCCGACGAAGCGTCAACGGGGAGCTGTTTTTT
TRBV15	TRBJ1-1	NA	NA	CATSREEGHQNTEAFF	TGTGCCACCAGCAGAGAAGAGGGACACCAAAACACTGAAGCTTTCTTT
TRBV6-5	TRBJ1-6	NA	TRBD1	CASMVGQGYSPLHF	TGTGCCAGCATGGTAGGACAGGGTTATTCACCCCTCCACTTT
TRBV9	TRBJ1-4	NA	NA	CASSVDIGVGATNEKLFF	TGTGCCAGCAGCGTAGACATAGGGGTCGGTGCAACTAATGAAAAACTGTTTTTT
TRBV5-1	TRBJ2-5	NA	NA	CASSLVAERQETQYF	TGCGCCAGCAGCTTAGTAGCGGAAAGACAAGAGACCCAGTACTTC